The rows below give T cell receptor beta chains drawn from one sample of a study of breast tumors, draining lymph nodes, adjacent tissues. TCRdb redid the calling of the multiplex PCR reads with MiXCR, one entry per CDR3 protein. The repertoire consists of 200,000 to 250,000 distinct CDR3 sequences, with under 35% occurring once and the leading ten covering over 3.5%. Sequencing was carried out using axillary lymph node tissue. All receptors come from a female donor with breast cancer. Some clones in this sample may be carry-over from other donors' samples. Both conserved end residues are part of each CDR3. A D gene is named only where the DNA matches it firmly. Some rows mark clone size as missing; the rest say once, few, many or name a class of expanded clone.

clone_size: many; v_call: TRBV24-1; d_call: -; j_call: TRBJ2-2; cdr3_nt: TGTGCCACCAGTGTTTCCGGGGAGCTGTTTTTT; cdr3_aa: CATSVSGELFF
clone_size: many; v_call: TRBV19; d_call: TRBD2; j_call: TRBJ2-2; cdr3_nt: TGTGCCAGTAGTAGGAGGACTAGCGGGAGGCCTAACACCGGGGAGCTGTTTTTT; cdr3_aa: CASSRRTSGRPNTGELFF
clone_size: many; v_call: TRBV24-1; d_call: -; j_call: TRBJ2-1; cdr3_nt: TGTGCCACCAGTGACCTGCGTAGTGAGCAGTTCTTC; cdr3_aa: CATSDLRSEQFF
clone_size: many; v_call: TRBV7-6; d_call: TRBD2; j_call: TRBJ2-2; cdr3_nt: TGTGCCAGCAGCTTAGTGGCGGGAGAGGCCGGGGAGCTGTTTTTT; cdr3_aa: CASSLVAGEAGELFF
clone_size: many; v_call: TRBV7-2; d_call: -; j_call: TRBJ2-7; cdr3_nt: TGTGCCAGCAGCTTAGAGACCGTTGGGTCCTACGAGCAGTACTTC; cdr3_aa: CASSLETVGSYEQYF
clone_size: -; v_call: TRBV2; d_call: -; j_call: TRBJ1-5; cdr3_nt: TGTGCCAGCAGTGAAGCCGGACGGTACAATCAGCCCCAGCATTTT; cdr3_aa: CASSEAGRYNQPQHF
clone_size: -; v_call: TRBV20-1; d_call: -; j_call: TRBJ1-5; cdr3_nt: TGCAGTGCTCTTCCCAACGGGGTGAGAACTCCGGCGGGGAGCCCCAATCAGCCCCAGCATTTT; cdr3_aa: CSALPNGVRTPAGSPNQPQHF
clone_size: -; v_call: TRBV20-1; d_call: -; j_call: TRBJ1-5; cdr3_nt: TGCAGTGCTAGAGAAGGGCCGACCCAGCATTTT; cdr3_aa: CSAREGPTQHF
clone_size: many; v_call: TRBV5-1; d_call: TRBD2; j_call: TRBJ2-1; cdr3_nt: TGCGCCAGCAGCAAACTTACTAGCGGGTCAAACAATGAGCAGTTCTTC; cdr3_aa: CASSKLTSGSNNEQFF
clone_size: many; v_call: TRBV20-1; d_call: TRBD2; j_call: TRBJ2-1; cdr3_nt: TGCAGTGCCGATCCCCGGGGACTAGCGGGAGGCTCCAATGAGCAGTTCTTC; cdr3_aa: CSADPRGLAGGSNEQFF
clone_size: many; v_call: TRBV4-1; d_call: TRBD1; j_call: TRBJ1-5; cdr3_nt: TGCGCCAGCAGCCAACTCGACAGGGATCAGCCCCAGCATTTT; cdr3_aa: CASSQLDRDQPQHF
clone_size: few; v_call: TRBV11-3; d_call: -; j_call: TRBJ2-1; cdr3_nt: TGTGCCAGCAGGGGGGGGGACAGGCCCTACAATGAGCAGTTCTTC; cdr3_aa: CASRGGDRPYNEQFF
clone_size: many; v_call: TRBV6-5; d_call: -; j_call: TRBJ2-7; cdr3_nt: TGTGCCAGCAGGGGGCGAACCTACGAGCAGTACTTC; cdr3_aa: CASRGRTYEQYF
clone_size: many; v_call: TRBV7-3; d_call: TRBD2; j_call: TRBJ2-3; cdr3_nt: TGTGCCAGCAGCCCCGGGACTAGCGGGAGTGTGCCAGATACGCAGTATTTT; cdr3_aa: CASSPGTSGSVPDTQYF
clone_size: many; v_call: TRBV5-6; d_call: -; j_call: TRBJ2-5; cdr3_nt: TGTGCCAGCAGCTTGGCCGCAGGGAGAAAGACCCAGTACTTC; cdr3_aa: CASSLAAGRKTQYF
clone_size: -; v_call: TRBV11-2; d_call: TRBD1; j_call: TRBJ1-6; cdr3_nt: TGTGCCAGCAGCCCAGGGGGGGAAACACCCCTCCACTTT; cdr3_aa: CASSPGGETPLHF
clone_size: once; v_call: TRBV6-6; d_call: -; j_call: TRBJ2-1; cdr3_nt: TGTGCCAGCAGCTCGGGCCCAACCGGTGAGCAGTTCTTC; cdr3_aa: CASSSGPTGEQFF
clone_size: many; v_call: TRBV10-3; d_call: -; j_call: TRBJ2-5; cdr3_nt: TGTGCCATCAGTGGTGGTTTGGGGACGGAAGAGACCCAGTACTTC; cdr3_aa: CAISGGLGTEETQYF